This T cell receptor (beta chain) was found in a study of shared clonotypes between healthy human individuals. Overall study findings and caveats: The sharing of 4% to 5.5% of naive CD4 clonotypes was seen across a few donors. Genetic and exposure-history diversity was limited by the small donor number.

Comments on this clone: Its matching antigen is unknown.

Germline CDR1 is MNHEY and CDR2 is SMNVEV (reference sequence). V was pared by 0 bases and J by 3 bases, with 11 bases between. The CDR3 is 15 amino acids. When replicate PCRs were run on sorted subsets, they used 150 to 250 ng DNA, 28,000 or so T cell genomes. The data were produced by immunoSEQ multiplex PCR, yet TCRdb's version contains in-frame clones alone and is incomplete. The sample has roughly 2 million clones; roughly 96% are singletons. The clonotype originates from a man younger than 30 in good health. This chain joins TRBV27 and TRBJ1-1, with D unclear. The sample was naive CD4+ T cells sorted from blood. Documented subset: CD45RA+ positively selected. CDR3: CASSLSQGWYTEAFF. CDR3 bases: TGTGCCAGCAGTTTATCTCAAGGGTGGTACACTGAAGCTTTCTTT.